This T cell receptor (beta chain) came from a study of blood T cell repertoires in COVID-19. In the study overall: Spain, Italy and the United States supplied samples that represented acute and convalescent COVID-19.

CDR1 and CDR2 from the germline V gene are LGHNT and FRNRAP. This CDR3 spans 15 amino acids. With 0 bases removed from V and 7 bases from J, the gap between germline ends came to 15 bases. Libraries were prepared by immunoSEQ multiplex PCR; TCRdb keeps only in-frame clonotypes and omits some of them. The table lists approximately 220,000 clones, 83% of them singletons, with 8.2% in the top ten. The rearrangement uses TRBV12-5 and TRBJ1-1; no clear D. The source is a woman aged 45-65 years with acute or convalescent COVID-19. Sequenced input: peripheral blood. This CDR3 reads CASGLVLSSVGEAFF. CDR3 sequence (DNA): TGTGCTAGTGGTTTGGTACTAAGTTCCGTCGGTGAAGCTTTCTTT.